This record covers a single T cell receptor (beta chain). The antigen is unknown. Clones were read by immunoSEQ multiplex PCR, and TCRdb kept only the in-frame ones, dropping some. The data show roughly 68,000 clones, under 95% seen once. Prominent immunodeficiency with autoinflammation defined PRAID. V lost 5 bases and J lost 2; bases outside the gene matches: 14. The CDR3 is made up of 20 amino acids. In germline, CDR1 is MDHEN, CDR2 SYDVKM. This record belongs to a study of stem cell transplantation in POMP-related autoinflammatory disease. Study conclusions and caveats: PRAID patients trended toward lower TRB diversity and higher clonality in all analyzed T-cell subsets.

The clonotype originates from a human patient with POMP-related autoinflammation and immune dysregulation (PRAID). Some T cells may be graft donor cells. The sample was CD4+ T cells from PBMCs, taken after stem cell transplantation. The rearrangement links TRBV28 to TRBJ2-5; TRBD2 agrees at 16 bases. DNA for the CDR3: TGTGCCAGCAGTCCCCTGCCGGGACTAGCGGGAGGGGGAGTTCAAGAGACCCAGTACTTC. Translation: CASSPLPGLAGGGVQETQYF.